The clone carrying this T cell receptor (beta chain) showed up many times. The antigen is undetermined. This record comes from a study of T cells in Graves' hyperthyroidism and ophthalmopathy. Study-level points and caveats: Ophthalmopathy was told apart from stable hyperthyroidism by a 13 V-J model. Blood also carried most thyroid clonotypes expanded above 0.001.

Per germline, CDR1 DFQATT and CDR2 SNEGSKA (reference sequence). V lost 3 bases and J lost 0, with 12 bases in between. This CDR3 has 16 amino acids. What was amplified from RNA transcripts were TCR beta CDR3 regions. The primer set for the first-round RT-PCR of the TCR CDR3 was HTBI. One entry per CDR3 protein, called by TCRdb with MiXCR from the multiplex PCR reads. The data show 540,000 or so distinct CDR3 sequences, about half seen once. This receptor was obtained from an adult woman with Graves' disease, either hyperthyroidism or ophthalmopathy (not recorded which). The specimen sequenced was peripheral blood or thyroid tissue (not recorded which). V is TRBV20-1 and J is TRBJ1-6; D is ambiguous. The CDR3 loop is CSARRSQSSYNSPLHF. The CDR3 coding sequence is TGCAGTGCTAGGCGGTCCCAGAGCTCCTATAATTCACCCCTCCACTTT.